This T cell receptor (beta chain) was sequenced during a study of identical twins. From the 5' RACE reads, TCRdb called clonotypes with MiXCR, one entry per CDR3 protein. Among roughly 1.6 million distinct CDR3 sequences listed, around 33% were seen once. Trimming took off 7 bases at V and 0 bases at J, with 19 bases between the two ends. The CDR3 has 16 amino acids. The germline V gene has CDR1 SQVTM and CDR2 ANQGSEA. This clonotype was observed a handful of times. This clonotype was obtained from a newborn girl in good health. The genes are TRBV29-1 and TRBJ2-1, with a possible D match to TRBD2 (5 bases). Sequencing input: cord blood. The CDR3 reads CSARMGRRDSYNEQFF. The CDR3 DNA reads as TGCAGCGCCCGGATGGGGAGAAGGGACTCCTACAATGAGCAGTTCTTC.